This T cell receptor beta chain was sequenced in a study of Ad26.COV2.S vaccination and SARS-CoV-2 variants. Study at large: The donor belonged to the COV1001 Ad26.COV2.S trial arm. Study-wide results and caveats: Vaccine recipients and placebo recipients showed similar non-spike TCR breadth.

With regard to this clone: The target antigen is unknown.

Profiled with immunoSEQ multiplex PCR; TCRdb holds only in-frame clones, not every one. The sample includes a few hundred thousand clones, approximately 88% of them seen just once. Treatment here: roughly 20 received Ad26.COV2.S at low or high dose, single or two shots; roughly five received placebo; per-sample allocation not given. Day 63 following the first vaccine or placebo injection was when the samples were taken. The material was peripheral blood, obtained in a trial of Ad26.COV2.S vaccine versus placebo. This sequence originates from a person aged 18-65 years who received the Ad26.COV2.S COVID-19 vaccine or a placebo.

The CDR3 DNA reads as TGTGCCAGCAGTTTTATTCAGCTTTATAATTCACCCCTCCACTTT. It is translated as CASSFIQLYNSPLHF. The chain couples TRBV28 to TRBJ1-6; D uncertain. Germline assignment: CDR1 MDHEN and CDR2 SYDVKM. V was pared by 3 bases and J by 4 bases, with 10 bases between. The CDR3 runs to 15 residues.